A few counts support the clone carrying this TCR beta chain. The target antigen is unknown. This entry is derived from a study of T cells after yellow fever vaccination. For the study at large: Where fractions had low cell numbers, libraries were prepared from them with the SMART-Seq v4 Ultra Low Input RNA kit. Study observations and caveats: Post-booster repertoires contained most primary-vaccination clones again (roughly 96% CD4, less than 90% CD8). On re-exposure, the response was weaker but peaked faster, at day 5 versus 15.

CDR3 size: 12 residues. V was trimmed by 5 bases and J by 7 bases, leaving 12 bases between them. MiXCR, applied by TCRdb to the 5' RACE reads, yields one record per CDR3 protein. The table lists hundreds of thousands of distinct CDR3 sequences, less than 25% of them singletons. The gene calls are TRBV12-3 or TRBV12-4 and TRBJ2-7, with D possibly being TRBD2 (6 bases). Source: PBMCs, taken less than 25 days after the first yellow fever vaccination. The TCR was taken from a man aged 18 to 30 who received the YFV17D yellow fever vaccine. The CDR3, as DNA: TGTGCCAGCAGTATTGGGACTTGGGAGCAGTACTTC. It specifies CASSIGTWEQYF.